The 13 T cell receptor beta chains below come from one sample, sequenced in a study of T cells after yellow fever vaccination. TCRdb ran MiXCR on the 5' RACE reads and lists one entry per CDR3 protein. The table lists roughly 340,000 distinct CDR3 sequences, about 4% of them singletons. Source: PBMCs, taken 5 days after the yellow fever booster vaccination. Receptor source: a man between 18 and 35 years old who received the YFV17D yellow fever vaccine.

This clonotype was found many times. V is TRBV20-1 and J is TRBJ2-2; TRBD2 aligns across 11 bases. The CDR3 totals 14 residues. J gave up 1 base and V 6 bases, and 1 base lay outside the gene matches. Germline V gives CDR1 DFQATT, CDR2 SNEGSKA (reference sequence). The CDR3 bases are TGCAGTGCCGGACTAGCGGGGAACACCGGGGAGCTGTTTTTT. It is translated as CSAGLAGNTGELFF.

This clonotype was seen a few times. This chain uses TRBV6-5 with TRBJ2-2; TRBD2 is a possible D gene (7 bases). CDR1 is MNHEY and CDR2 is SVGAGI in the germline V gene. This CDR3 is 15 amino acids long. Deletions cut 2 bases from V and 2 bases from J, with 9 bases between. As DNA, the CDR3 is TGTGCCAGCAGTTACGGCGGGGGCAACACCGGGGAGCTGTTTTTT. Translation gives CASSYGGGNTGELFF.

This clonotype was observed many times. The chain links TRBV6-5 to TRBJ2-3; D is uncertain. The V end lost 2 bases, the J end lost 3 bases, and 9 bases lay between the germline ends. The germline V gene has CDR1 MNHEY and CDR2 SVGAGI. CDR3 length equals 14 residues. The CDR3, as DNA: TGTGCCAGCAGTTACAGGGTAGTAACAGATACGCAGTATTTT. Encoded protein: CASSYRVVTDTQYF.

This clonotype was counted at least ten times. The gene calls are TRBV6-1 and TRBJ2-2; D ambiguous. Trimming took 4 bases from V and 5 from J, leaving 8 bases between them. Per the germline V gene, CDR1 is MNHNS and CDR2 is SASEGT. This CDR3 spans 13 amino acids. The CDR3 sequence: CASSVDWTGELFF. CDR3 DNA sequence: TGTGCCAGCAGTGTAGACTGGACCGGGGAGCTGTTTTTT.

Here the CDR3 reads CASTPESSYNSPLHF. CDR3 coding DNA: TGCGCCAGCACTCCGGAGAGCTCCTATAATTCACCCCTCCACTTT. The V and J genes are TRBV4-1 and TRBJ1-6, with D hard to call. CDR1 is MGHRA, CDR2 YSYEKL, per germline. The length of the CDR3 is 15 residues. With 7 bases removed from V and 0 bases from J, the gap between germline ends came to 10 bases.

In its sample, this clonotype was seen many times. This rearrangement joins TRBV5-6 to TRBJ2-3; unclear D gene. The CDR3 spans 12 residues. V was shortened by 3 bases and J by 6 bases, with 8 bases between the two germline ends. Germline loops: CDR1 SGHDT, CDR2 YYEEEE. The CDR3 DNA reads TGTGCCAGCAGCTCCCTCCCGGATACGCAGTATTTT. Its translation is CASSSLPDTQYF.

The chain carries TRBV4-3 and TRBJ2-2; TRBD1 is a possible D gene (5 bases). V was pared by 0 bases and J by 0 bases, with 8 bases between. The germline V gene encodes CDR1 LGHNA and CDR2 YSLEER. This CDR3 spans 16 amino acids. The CDR3 DNA reads TGCGCCAGCAGCCAAGATCCGACAGCGAACACCGGGGAGCTGTTTTTT. Its translation: CASSQDPTANTGELFF.

This clonotype is medium-sized in the sample. The rearrangement links TRBV5-5 to TRBJ2-1, with a tentative D call TRBD2 (5 bases). Trimming removed 6 bases at V and 8 bases at J, with 18 bases between. CDR3 length equals 14 residues. Germline V gene sequence: CDR1 SGHKS, CDR2 YYEKEE (reference sequence). In DNA, the CDR3 is TGTGCCAGCAACCTAGCTTGGGGATCTCATGAGCAGTTCTTC. This gives the protein CASNLAWGSHEQFF.

This clonotype was detected ten times or more. The V call is TRBV7-8, the J call TRBJ1-3; the D gene is possibly TRBD1 (6 bases). The CDR3 extends over 16 amino acids. CDR1 is SGHVS, CDR2 FQNEAQ, per germline. Trimming left V 5 bases short and J 5 bases short, with 19 bases between. CDR3 loop: CASSRTQGSWRNTIYF. CDR3 coding DNA: TGTGCCAGCAGCCGGACCCAGGGGTCTTGGCGAAACACCATATATTTT.

This chain joins TRBV12-3 or TRBV12-4 and TRBJ2-1, with 10 bases lining up with TRBD2. The CDR3 contains 15 residues. With V trimmed by 6 bases and J by 14 bases, 16 bases remained unmatched. DNA of the CDR3: TGTGCCAGCAGCCTACTAGCGGGGTTCAGTTTGGGAAAGTTCTTC. Its translation is CASSLLAGFSLGKFF.

This clonotype was counted a few times. The chain recombines TRBV6-2 or TRBV6-3 with TRBJ1-6; perhaps TRBD1 as D (5 bases). The CDR3 has 15 amino acids. Deletions cut 7 bases from V and 9 bases from J, with 19 bases between. Looked up from germline, CDR1 is MNHEY and CDR2 is SVGEGT. The CDR3 spells CASTSSRGFGSPLHF. CDR3 nucleotide sequence: TGTGCCAGCACTTCATCTCGGGGGTTTGGTTCACCCCTCCACTTT.

This rearrangement joins TRBV6-5 to TRBJ2-3; 8 positions agree with TRBD1. The ends lost 6 bases at V and 2 bases at J; junction bases unmatched: 4. This CDR3 has 14 amino acids. CDR1 and CDR2 (germline): MNHEY, SVGAGI. The CDR3 spells CASSLDRATDTQYF. Here the CDR3 DNA reads TGTGCCAGCAGCCTGGACAGGGCCACAGATACGCAGTATTTT.

The count of this clonotype is one. V is TRBV3-1 and J is TRBJ2-3, with TRBD1 identical over 11 bases. This CDR3 is 20 amino acids long. With V trimmed by 4 bases and J by 0 bases, 15 bases remained unmatched. The germline V gene encodes CDR1 LGHDT and CDR2 YNNKEL (reference sequence). CDR3 region: CASSPGTGGSGIASTDTQYF. In DNA, the CDR3 is TGTGCCAGCAGCCCGGGGACAGGGGGTTCGGGGATCGCTAGCACAGATACGCAGTATTTT.